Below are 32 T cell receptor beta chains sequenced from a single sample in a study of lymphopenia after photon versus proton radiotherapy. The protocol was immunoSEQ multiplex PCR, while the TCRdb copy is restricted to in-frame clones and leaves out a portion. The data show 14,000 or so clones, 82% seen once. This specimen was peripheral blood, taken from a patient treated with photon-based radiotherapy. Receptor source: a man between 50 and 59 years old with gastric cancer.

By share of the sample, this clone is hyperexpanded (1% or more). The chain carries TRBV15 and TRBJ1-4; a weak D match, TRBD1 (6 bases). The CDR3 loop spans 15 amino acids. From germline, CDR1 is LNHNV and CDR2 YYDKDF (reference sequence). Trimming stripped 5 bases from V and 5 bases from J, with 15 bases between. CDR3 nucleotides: TGTGCCACCAGCCAAGAGGGGACAAAGAATGAAAAACTGTTTTTT. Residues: CATSQEGTKNEKLFF.

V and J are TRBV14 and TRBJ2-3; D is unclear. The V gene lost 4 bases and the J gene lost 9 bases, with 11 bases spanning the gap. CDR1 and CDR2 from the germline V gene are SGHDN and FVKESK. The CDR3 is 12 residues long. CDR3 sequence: CASSPSARTQYF. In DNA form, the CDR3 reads TGTGCCAGCAGCCCTTCGGCAAGAACGCAGTATTTT.

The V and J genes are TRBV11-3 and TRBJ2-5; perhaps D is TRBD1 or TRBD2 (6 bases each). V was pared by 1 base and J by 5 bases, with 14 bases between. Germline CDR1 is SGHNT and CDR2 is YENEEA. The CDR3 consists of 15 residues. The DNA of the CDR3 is TGTGCCAGCAGCTTAGCACGGGGGCGCGGGGAGACCCAGTACTTC. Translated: CASSLARGRGETQYF. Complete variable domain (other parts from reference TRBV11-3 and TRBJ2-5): EAGVVQSPRYKIIEKKQPVAFWCNPISGHNTLYWYLQNLGQGPELLIRYENEEAVDDSQLPKDRFSAERLKGVDSTLKIQPAELGDSAVYLCASSLARGRGETQYFGPGTRLLVL.

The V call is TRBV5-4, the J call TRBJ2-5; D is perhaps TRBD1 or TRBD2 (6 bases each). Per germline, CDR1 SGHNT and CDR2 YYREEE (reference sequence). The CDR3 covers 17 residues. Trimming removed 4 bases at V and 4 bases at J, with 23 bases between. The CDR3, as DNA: TGTGCCAGCAGCAGTTCTGGGGGGCGATTGGGCAGAGAGACCCAGTACTTC. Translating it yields CASSSSGGRLGRETQYF.

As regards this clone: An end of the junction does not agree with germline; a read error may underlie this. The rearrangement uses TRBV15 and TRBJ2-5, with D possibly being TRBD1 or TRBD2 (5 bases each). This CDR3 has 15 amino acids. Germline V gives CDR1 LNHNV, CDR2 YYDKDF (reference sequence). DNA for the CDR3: TGTGCCACCAGTCATCCTAGGGGAGATCTAGAGGCCCAGTACTTC. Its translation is CATSHPRGDLEAQYF.

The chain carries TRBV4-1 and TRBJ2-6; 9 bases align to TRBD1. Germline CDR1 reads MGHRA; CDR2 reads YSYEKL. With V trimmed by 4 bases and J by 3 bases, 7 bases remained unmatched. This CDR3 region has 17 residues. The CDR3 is CASSLLGQGSGANVLTF. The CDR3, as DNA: TGCGCCAGCAGCCTCCTCGGACAGGGGAGTGGGGCCAACGTCCTGACTTTC.

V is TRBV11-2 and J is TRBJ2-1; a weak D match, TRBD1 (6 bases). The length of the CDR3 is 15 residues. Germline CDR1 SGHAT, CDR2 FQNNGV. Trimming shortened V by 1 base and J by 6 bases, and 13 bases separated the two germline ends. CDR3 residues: CASSLAQGRFNEQFF. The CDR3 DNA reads TGTGCCAGCAGCTTAGCACAGGGAAGGTTCAATGAGCAGTTCTTC.

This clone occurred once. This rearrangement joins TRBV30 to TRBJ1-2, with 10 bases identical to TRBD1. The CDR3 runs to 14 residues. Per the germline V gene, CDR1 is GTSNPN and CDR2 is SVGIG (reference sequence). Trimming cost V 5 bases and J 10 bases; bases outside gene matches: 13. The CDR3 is CAWEAGQGRSDYTF. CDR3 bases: TGTGCCTGGGAGGCGGGACAGGGGAGAAGTGACTACACCTTC.

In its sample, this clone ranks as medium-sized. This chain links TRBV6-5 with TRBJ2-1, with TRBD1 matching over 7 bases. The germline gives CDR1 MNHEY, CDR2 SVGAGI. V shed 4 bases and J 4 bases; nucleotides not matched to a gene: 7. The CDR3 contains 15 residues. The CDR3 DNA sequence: TGTGCCAGCAGTTTGGAGACAGGGTTATACAATGAGCAGTTCTTC. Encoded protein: CASSLETGLYNEQFF.

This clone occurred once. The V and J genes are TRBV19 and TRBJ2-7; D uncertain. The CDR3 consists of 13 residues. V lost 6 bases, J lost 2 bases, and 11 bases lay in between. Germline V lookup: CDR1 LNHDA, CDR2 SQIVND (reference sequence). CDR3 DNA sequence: TGTGCCAGTAGGAAGGGTTCAACCTACGAGCAGTACTTC. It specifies CASRKGSTYEQYF.

The CDR3 DNA reads as TGTGCCAGCAGCCAACCGAACACTGAAGCTTTCTTT. It translates to CASSQPNTEAFF. This sequence joins TRBV14 and TRBJ1-1; D gene ambiguous. CDR1 is SGHDN and CDR2 is FVKESK in the germline V gene. The CDR3 covers 12 residues. Trimming took 2 bases from V and 1 from J, leaving 2 bases between them.

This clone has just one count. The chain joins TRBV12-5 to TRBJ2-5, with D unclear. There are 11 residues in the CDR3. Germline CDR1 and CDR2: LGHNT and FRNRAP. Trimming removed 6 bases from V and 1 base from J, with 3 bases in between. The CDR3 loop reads CASGLQETQYF. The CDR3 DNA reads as TGTGCTAGTGGACTCCAAGAGACCCAGTACTTC. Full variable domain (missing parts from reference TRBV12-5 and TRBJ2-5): DARVTQTPRHKVTEMGQEVTMRCQPILGHNTVFWYRQTMMQGLELLAYFRNRAPLDDSGMPKDRFSAEMPDATLATLKIQPSEPRDSAVYFCASGLQETQYFGPGTRLLVL.

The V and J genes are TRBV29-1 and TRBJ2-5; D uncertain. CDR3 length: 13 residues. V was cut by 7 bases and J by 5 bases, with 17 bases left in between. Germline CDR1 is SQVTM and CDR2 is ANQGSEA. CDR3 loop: CSGGGSGVETQYF. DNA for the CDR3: TGCAGCGGTGGCGGATCTGGGGTCGAGACCCAGTACTTC.

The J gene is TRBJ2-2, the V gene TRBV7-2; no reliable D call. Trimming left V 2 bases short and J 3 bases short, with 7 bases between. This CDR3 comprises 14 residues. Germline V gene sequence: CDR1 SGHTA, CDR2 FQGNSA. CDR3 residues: CASSLQPYTGELFF. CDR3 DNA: TGTGCCAGCAGCTTACAGCCATACACCGGGGAGCTGTTTTTT.

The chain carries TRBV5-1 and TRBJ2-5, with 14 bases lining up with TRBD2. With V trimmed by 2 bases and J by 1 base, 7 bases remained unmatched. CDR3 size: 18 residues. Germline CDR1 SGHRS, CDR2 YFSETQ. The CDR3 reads CASSFRPGTSGGQETQYF. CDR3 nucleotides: TGCGCCAGCAGCTTTCGACCCGGGACTAGCGGGGGCCAAGAGACCCAGTACTTC.

The CDR3 reads CASSPDRESFEQYF. In DNA, the CDR3 is TGCGCCAGCAGCCCGGACAGGGAGAGCTTCGAGCAGTACTTC. This chain uses TRBV4-3 with TRBJ2-7; 8 bases are a match to TRBD1. Germline V gene sequence: CDR1 LGHNA, CDR2 YSLEER. The CDR3 covers 14 residues. V shed 4 bases and J 6 bases; nucleotides not matched to a gene: 8.

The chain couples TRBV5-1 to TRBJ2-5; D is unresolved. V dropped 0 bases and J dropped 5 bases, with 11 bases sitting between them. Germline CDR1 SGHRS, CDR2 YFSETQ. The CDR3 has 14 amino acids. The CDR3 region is CASSLAAGLETQYF. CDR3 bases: TGCGCCAGCAGCTTGGCCGCAGGTCTCGAGACCCAGTACTTC.

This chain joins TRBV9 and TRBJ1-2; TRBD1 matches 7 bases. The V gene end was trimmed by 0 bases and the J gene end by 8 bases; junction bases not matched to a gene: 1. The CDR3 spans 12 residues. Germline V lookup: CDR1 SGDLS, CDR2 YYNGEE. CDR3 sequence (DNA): TGTGCCAGCAGCGTAGGACAGGGAGGCTACACCTTC. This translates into CASSVGQGGYTF.

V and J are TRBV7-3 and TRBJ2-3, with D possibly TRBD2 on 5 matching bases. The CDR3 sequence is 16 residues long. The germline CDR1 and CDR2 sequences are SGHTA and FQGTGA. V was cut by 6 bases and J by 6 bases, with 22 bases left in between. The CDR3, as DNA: TGTGCCAGCAGGTTCACGTCGGGGAAAGGCCGGGATACGCAGTATTTT. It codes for CASRFTSGKGRDTQYF.

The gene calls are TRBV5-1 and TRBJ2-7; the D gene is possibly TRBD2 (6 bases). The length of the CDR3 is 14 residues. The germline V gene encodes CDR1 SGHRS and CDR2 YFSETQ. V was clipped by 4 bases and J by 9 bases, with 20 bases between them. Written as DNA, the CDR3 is TGCGCCAGCAGCCTAGGACCCGGGGGATGGTGGCAGTACGTC. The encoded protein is CASSLGPGGWWQYV.

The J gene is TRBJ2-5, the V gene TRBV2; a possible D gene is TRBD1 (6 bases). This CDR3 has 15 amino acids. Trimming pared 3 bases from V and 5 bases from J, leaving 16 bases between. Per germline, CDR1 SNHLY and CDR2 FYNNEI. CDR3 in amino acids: CASSEGWGPWETQYF. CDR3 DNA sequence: TGTGCCAGCAGTGAGGGGTGGGGGCCTTGGGAGACCCAGTACTTC.

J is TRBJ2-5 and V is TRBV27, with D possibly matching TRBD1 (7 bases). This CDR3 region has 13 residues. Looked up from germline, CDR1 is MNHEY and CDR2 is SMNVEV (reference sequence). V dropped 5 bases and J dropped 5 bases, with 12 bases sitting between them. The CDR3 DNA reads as TGTGCCAGCAGTCTGACAGGGAGGGAGACCCAGTACTTC. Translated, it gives CASSLTGRETQYF.

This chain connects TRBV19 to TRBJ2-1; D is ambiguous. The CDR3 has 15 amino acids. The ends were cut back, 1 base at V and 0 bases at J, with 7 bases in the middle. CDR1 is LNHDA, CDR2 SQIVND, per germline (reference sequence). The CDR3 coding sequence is TGTGCCAGTAGTATAGGGGCGAGCTCCTACAATGAGCAGTTCTTC. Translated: CASSIGASSYNEQFF.

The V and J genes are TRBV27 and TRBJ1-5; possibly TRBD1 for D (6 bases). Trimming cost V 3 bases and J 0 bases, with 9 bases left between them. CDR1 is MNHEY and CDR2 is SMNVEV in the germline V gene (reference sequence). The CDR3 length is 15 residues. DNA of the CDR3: TGTGCCAGCAGTTTGGGGGGCGATAGCAATCAGCCCCAGCATTTT. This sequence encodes CASSLGGDSNQPQHF.

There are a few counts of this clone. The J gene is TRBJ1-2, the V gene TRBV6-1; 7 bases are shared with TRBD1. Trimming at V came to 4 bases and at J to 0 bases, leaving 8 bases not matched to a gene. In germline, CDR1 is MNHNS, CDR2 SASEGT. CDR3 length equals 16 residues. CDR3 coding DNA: TGTGCCAGCAGTGGGGGACAGAGGCACTCTAACTATGGCTACACCTTC. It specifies CASSGGQRHSNYGYTF.

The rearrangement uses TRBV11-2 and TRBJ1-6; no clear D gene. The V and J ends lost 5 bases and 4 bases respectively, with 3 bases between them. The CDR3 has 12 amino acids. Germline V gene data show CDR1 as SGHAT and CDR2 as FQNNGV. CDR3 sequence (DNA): TGTGCCAGCAGCCCTTATAATTCACCCCTCCACTTT. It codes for CASSPYNSPLHF.

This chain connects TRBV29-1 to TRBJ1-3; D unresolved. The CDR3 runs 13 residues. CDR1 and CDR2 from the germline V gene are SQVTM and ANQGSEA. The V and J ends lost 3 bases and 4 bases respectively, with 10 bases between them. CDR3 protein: CSVDVGGGNTIYF. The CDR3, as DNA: TGCAGCGTTGATGTTGGTGGAGGAAACACCATATATTTT.

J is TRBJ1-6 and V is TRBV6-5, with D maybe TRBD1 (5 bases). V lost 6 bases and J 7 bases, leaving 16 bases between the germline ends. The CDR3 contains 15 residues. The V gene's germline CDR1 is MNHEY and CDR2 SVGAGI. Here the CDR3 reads CASSAPRADNSPLHF. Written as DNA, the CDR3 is TGTGCCAGCAGCGCACCCAGGGCGGACAATTCACCCCTCCACTTT.

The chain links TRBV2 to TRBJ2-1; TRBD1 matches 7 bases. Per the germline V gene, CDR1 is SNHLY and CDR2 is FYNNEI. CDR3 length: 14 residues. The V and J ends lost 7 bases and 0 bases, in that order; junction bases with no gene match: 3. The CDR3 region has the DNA TGTGCCAGCAAGGGGACAGACTCCTACAATGAGCAGTTCTTC. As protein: CASKGTDSYNEQFF.

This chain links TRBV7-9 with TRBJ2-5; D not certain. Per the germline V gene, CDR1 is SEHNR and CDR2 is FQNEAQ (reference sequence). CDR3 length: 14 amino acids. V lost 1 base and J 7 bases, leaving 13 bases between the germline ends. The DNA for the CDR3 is TGTGCCAGCAGCTTAGTAGGTGGGGAAGGGACCCAGTACTTC. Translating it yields CASSLVGGEGTQYF.

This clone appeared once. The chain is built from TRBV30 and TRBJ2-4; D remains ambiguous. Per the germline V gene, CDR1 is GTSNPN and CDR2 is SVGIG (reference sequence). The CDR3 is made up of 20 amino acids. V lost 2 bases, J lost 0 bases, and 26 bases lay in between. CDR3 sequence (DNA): TGTGCCTGGAGTTTAATCAACACTGTAAGTGGAGACATAGCCAAAAACATTCAGTACTTC. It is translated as CAWSLINTVSGDIAKNIQYF.

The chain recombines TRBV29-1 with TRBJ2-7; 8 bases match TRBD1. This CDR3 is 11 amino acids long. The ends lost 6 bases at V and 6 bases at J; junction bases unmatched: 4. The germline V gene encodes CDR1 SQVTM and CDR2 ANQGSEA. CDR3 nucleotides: TGCAGCGTAGGACAGGGCGGCGAGCAGTACTTC. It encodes CSVGQGGEQYF.